This T cell receptor (beta chain) was retrieved from a study of cytomegalovirus exposure and HLA in healthy donors. The CDR3 contains 14 residues. The germline V gene has CDR1 MDHEN and CDR2 SYDVKM. V lost 7 bases and J lost 2, with 11 bases in between. PCR employed 60 Vbeta and 13 Jbeta primers. The method was immunoSEQ multiplex PCR; TCRdb's version includes in-frame clones alone and lacks a portion of them. The sample includes fewer than 65,000 clones, around 87% of them seen just once. This chain links TRBV28 with TRBJ2-2, with D maybe TRBD1 (5 bases). This sequence was found in a man aged 18 to 30 in good health and CMV-seronegative. The sample taken for sequencing was PBMCs. CDR3 coding DNA: TGTGCCAGCAAGGGGCAGGGAAACACCGGGGAGCTGTTTTTT. Its protein is CASKGQGNTGELFF.